These 10 T cell receptor beta chains originate from one sample sequenced in a study of shared clonotypes between healthy human individuals. Produced via immunoSEQ multiplex PCR; TCRdb's table is partial and in-frame only. This table holds around 440,000 clones, 75% to 80% found once. The sequenced sample consisted of PBMCs. The source of these receptors is a woman between 40 and 55 years old in good health. Some clones in this sample may be carry-over from other donors' samples.

The chain is built from TRBV5-1 and TRBJ1-1, with 9 bases identical to TRBD1. The CDR3 contains 13 residues. The germline V gene has CDR1 SGHRS and CDR2 YFSETQ. Trimming cost V 0 bases and J 8 bases; bases outside gene matches: 2. CDR3 bases: TGCGCCAGCAGCTTGGCCGGGACAGGGGAAGCTTTCTTT. Amino acids: CASSLAGTGEAFF.

The genes are TRBV6-5 and TRBJ2-3, with no clear D. Trimming removed 4 bases from V and 4 bases from J, with 12 bases in between. CDR3 length: 14 amino acids. Germline CDR1 MNHEY, CDR2 SVGAGI. CDR3 loop: CASSSPLVSDTQYF. CDR3 nucleotide sequence: TGTGCCAGCAGTTCCCCTTTAGTCTCAGATACGCAGTATTTT.

This chain connects TRBV7-2 to TRBJ2-5, with D possibly TRBD2 on 7 matching bases. Trimming took off 7 bases at V and 7 bases at J, with 22 bases between the two ends. The CDR3 length is 15 residues. Germline CDR1 reads SGHTA; CDR2 reads FQGNSA. The CDR3 bases are TGTGCCAGCACCCTAGGGGGGGGCCAGGCAGGGACCCAGTACTTC. This sequence encodes CASTLGGGQAGTQYF.

The gene calls are TRBV7-9 and TRBJ2-1, with a tentative D call TRBD1 (6 bases). V was pared by 1 base and J by 7 bases, with 8 bases between. The germline V gene has CDR1 SEHNR and CDR2 FQNEAQ (reference sequence). CDR3 size: 13 residues. The CDR3 region has the DNA TGTGCCAGCAGCTTAGACAGGGATAATGAGCAGTTCTTC. Its protein product is CASSLDRDNEQFF.

The chain couples TRBV6-4 to TRBJ2-5; D is ambiguous. The germline CDR1 and CDR2 sequences are MRHNA and SNTAGT. This CDR3 is built from 10 residues. V was clipped by 7 bases and J by 4 bases, with 4 bases between them. In DNA, the CDR3 is TGTGCCAGCAAAGTAGAGACCCAGTACTTC. Translated: CASKVETQYF.

The sample holds one count of this clone. One base separates it from a far larger clone, so it is likely a read error. The chain carries TRBV2 and TRBJ1-5, with D perhaps matching TRBD1 (6 bases). Germline V CDR1 and CDR2: SNHLY, FYNNEI. This CDR3 region has 13 residues. Trimming took off 5 bases at V and 4 bases at J, with 9 bases between the two ends. CDR3 DNA: TGTGCCAGCAGTTGGGGGGCAAATCAGCCCCAGCATTTT. Translating it yields CASSWGANQPQHF.

This chain links TRBV30 with TRBJ2-1; perhaps TRBD2 as D (6 bases). V was shortened by 3 bases and J by 12 bases, with 15 bases between the two germline ends. Germline V lookup: CDR1 GTSNPN, CDR2 SVGIG (reference sequence). The CDR3 covers 12 residues. The DNA for the CDR3 is TGTGCCTGGAGCCCAGCGGGCAGGAGGCAGTTCTTC. Translating gives CAWSPAGRRQFF.

This clone has a handful of counts. The DNA for the CDR3 is TGTGCCAGCAGCTTAAGCGTACAGGCTAGCTATGGCTACACCTTC. It codes for CASSLSVQASYGYTF. The V and J genes are TRBV7-2 and TRBJ1-2, with D possibly being TRBD1 (5 bases). The CDR3 extends over 15 amino acids. Germline-derived CDR1 and CDR2 are SGHTA and FQGNSA. V was clipped by 2 bases and J by 4 bases, with 14 bases between them.

The rearrangement joins TRBV10-3 to TRBJ2-7; D not resolved. Trimming removed 0 bases at V and 2 bases at J, with 8 bases between. Germline lookup yields CDR1 ENHRY and CDR2 SYGVKD. This CDR3 is 14 amino acids long. The CDR3: CAISESSYPYEQYF. The CDR3, as DNA: TGTGCCATCAGTGAGTCGTCATACCCCTACGAGCAGTACTTC.

This clone showed up just a few times. The chain couples TRBV28 to TRBJ2-5, with D perhaps matching TRBD1 or TRBD2 (5 bases each). From germline, CDR1 is MDHEN and CDR2 SYDVKM. There are 14 residues in the CDR3. Trimming stripped 7 bases from V and 4 bases from J, with 16 bases between. The CDR3: CASTPSRGRETQYF. CDR3 nucleotides: TGTGCCAGCACCCCTAGTCGGGGACGAGAGACCCAGTACTTC.